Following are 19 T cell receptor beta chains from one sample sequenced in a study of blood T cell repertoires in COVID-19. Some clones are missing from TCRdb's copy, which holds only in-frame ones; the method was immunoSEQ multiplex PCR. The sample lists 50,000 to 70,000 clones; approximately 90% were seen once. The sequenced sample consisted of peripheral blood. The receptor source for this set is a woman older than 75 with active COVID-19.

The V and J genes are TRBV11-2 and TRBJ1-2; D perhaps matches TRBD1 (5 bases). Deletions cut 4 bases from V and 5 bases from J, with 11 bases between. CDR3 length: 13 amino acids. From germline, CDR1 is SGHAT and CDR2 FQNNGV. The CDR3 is CASSYGGGYGYTF. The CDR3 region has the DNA TGTGCCAGCAGCTATGGGGGAGGGTATGGCTACACCTTC.

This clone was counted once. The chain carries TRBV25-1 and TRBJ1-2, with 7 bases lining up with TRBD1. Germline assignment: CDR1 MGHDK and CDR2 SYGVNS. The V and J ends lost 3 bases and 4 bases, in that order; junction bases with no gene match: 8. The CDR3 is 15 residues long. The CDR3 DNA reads TGTGCCAGCAGTGAGGAGGAAGGGGGCCTCTATGGCTACACCTTC. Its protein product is CASSEEEGGLYGYTF.

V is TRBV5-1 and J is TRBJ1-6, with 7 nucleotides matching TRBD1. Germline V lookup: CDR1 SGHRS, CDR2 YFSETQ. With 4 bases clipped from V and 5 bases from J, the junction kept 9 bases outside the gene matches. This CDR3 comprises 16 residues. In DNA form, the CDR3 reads TGCGCCAGCAGCCCTTCGACAGGGAAGGATAATTCACCCCTCCACTTT. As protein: CASSPSTGKDNSPLHF.

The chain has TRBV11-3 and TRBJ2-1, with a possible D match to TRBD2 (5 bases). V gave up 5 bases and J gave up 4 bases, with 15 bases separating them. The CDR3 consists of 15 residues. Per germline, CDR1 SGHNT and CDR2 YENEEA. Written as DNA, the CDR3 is TGTGCCAGCAGCCCCTCCCCCGGGGTATACAATGAGCAGTTCTTC. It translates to CASSPSPGVYNEQFF.

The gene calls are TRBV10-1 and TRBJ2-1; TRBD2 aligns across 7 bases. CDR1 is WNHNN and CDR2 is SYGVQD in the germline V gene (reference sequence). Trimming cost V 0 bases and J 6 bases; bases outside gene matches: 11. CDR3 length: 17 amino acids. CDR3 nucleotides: TGCGCCAGCAGTGAGTCCCCAGAGCGTGCTAGCGGCAATGAGCAGTTCTTC. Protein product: CASSESPERASGNEQFF.

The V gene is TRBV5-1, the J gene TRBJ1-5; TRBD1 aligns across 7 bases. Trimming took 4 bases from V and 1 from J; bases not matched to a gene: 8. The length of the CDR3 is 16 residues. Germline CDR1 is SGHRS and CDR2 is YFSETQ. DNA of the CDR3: TGCGCCAGCAGCGACTCAGGGGGTTCAAGCAATCAGCCCCAGCATTTT. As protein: CASSDSGGSSNQPQHF.

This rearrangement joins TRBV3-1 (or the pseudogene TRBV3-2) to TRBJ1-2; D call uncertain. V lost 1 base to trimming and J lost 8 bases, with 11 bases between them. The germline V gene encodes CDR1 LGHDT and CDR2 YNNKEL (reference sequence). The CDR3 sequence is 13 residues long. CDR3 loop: CASSQARTGGYTF. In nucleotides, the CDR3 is TGTGCCAGCAGCCAAGCGAGAACGGGGGGCTACACCTTC.

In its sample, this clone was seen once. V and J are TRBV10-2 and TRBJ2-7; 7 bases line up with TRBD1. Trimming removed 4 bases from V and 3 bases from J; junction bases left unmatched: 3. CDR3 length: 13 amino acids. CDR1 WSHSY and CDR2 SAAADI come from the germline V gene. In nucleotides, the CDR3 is TGCGCCAGCAGTGTCGACAGGGACTACGAGCAGTACTTC. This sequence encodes CASSVDRDYEQYF.

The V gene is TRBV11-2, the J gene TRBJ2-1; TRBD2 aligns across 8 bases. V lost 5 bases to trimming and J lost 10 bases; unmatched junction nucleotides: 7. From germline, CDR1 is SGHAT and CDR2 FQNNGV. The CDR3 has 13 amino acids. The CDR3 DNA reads TGTGCCAGCAGCCCGACGGGGGGGACGGAGCAGTTCTTC. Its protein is CASSPTGGTEQFF.

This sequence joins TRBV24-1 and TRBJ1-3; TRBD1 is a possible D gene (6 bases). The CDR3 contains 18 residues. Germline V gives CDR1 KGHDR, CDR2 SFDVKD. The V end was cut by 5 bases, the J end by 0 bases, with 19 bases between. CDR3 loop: CATSAQDSLTYSGNTIYF. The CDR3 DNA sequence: TGTGCCACCAGTGCTCAGGACAGCCTTACTTACTCTGGAAACACCATATATTTT.

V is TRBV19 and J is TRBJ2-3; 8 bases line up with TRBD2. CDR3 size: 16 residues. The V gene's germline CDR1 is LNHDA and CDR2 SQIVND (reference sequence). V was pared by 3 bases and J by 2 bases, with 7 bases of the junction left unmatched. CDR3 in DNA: TGTGCCAGTAGTATCCACCCCGGGGGGGACACAGATACGCAGTATTTT. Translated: CASSIHPGGDTDTQYF.

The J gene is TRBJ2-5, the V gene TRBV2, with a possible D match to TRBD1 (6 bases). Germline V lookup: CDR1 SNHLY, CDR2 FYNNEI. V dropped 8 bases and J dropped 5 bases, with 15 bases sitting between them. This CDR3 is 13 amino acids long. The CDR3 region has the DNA TGTGCCAGCGACTACAGGGTTGGCGAGACCCAGTACTTC. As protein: CASDYRVGETQYF. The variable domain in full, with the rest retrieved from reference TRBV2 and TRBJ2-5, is EPEVTQTPSHQVTQMGQEVILRCVPISNHLYFYWYRQILGQKVEFLVSFYNNEISEKSEIFDDQFSVERPDGSNFTLKIRSTKLEDSAMYFCASDYRVGETQYFGPGTRLLVL.

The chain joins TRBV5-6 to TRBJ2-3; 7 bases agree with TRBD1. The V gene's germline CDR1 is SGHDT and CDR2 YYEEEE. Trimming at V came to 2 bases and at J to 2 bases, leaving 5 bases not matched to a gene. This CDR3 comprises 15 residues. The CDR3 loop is CASSFPDRATDTQYF. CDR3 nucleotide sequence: TGTGCCAGCAGCTTCCCTGACAGGGCCACAGATACGCAGTATTTT.

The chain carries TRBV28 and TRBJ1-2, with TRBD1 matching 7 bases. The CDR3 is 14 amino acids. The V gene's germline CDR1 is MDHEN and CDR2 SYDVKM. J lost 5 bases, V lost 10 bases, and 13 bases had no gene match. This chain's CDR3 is CATIRGTATYGYTF. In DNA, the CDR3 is TGTGCCACAATCAGGGGGACAGCCACTTATGGCTACACCTTC.

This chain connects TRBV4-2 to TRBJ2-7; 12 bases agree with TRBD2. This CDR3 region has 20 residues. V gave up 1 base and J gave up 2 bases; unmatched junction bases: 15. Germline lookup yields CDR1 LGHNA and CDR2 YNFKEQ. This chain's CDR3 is CASSQAGGTSGRSTPYEQYF. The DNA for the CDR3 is TGTGCCAGCAGCCAAGCAGGGGGGACTAGCGGGCGATCAACCCCCTACGAGCAGTACTTC.

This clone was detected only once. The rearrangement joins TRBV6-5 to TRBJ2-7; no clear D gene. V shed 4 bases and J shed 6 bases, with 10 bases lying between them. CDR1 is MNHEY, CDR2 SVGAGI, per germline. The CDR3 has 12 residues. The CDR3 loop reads CASSSPGSEQYF. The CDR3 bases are TGTGCCAGCAGTTCGCCCGGTTCCGAGCAGTACTTC.

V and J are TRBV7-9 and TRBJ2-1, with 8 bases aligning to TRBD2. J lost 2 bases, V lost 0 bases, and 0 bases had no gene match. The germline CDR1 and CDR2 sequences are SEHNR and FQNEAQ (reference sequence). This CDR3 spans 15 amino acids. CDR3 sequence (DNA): TGTGCCAGCAGCTTAGCAGCGGGAGCCTACAATGAGCAGTTCTTC. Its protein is CASSLAAGAYNEQFF.

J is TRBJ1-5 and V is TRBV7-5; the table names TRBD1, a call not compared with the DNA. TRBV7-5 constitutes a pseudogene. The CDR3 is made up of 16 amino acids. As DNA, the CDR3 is TGTGTCAGAAGCTTAATGACAGGGCATAGCAATCAGCCCCAGCATTTT. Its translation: CVRSLMTGHSNQPQHF.

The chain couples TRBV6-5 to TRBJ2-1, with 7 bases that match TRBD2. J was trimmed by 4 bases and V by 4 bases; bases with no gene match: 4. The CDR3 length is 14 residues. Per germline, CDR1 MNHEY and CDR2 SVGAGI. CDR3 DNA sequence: TGTGCCAGCAGTTCAAGCGGGGCTTACAATGAGCAGTTCTTC. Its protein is CASSSSGAYNEQFF.